The present T cell receptor (beta chain) was sequenced within a study of Graves' ophthalmopathy and Graves' hyperthyroidism. Study-wide points: Most expanded clonotypes from thyroid (those above 0.001 frequency) were also found in blood.

V was pared by 6 bases and J by 8 bases, with 19 bases between. The CDR3 loop spans 14 amino acids. The germline V gene has CDR1 MNHEY and CDR2 SVGAGI. This clonotype was recorded many times. Antigen: not known. RNA served as the template for amplifying TCR beta CDR3 regions. First-round RT-PCR used HTBI primers; second-round multiplex PCR followed. TCRdb re-called the multiplex PCR reads with MiXCR, one entry per CDR3 protein. The data show over a million distinct CDR3 sequences, about 35% seen once. V usage is TRBV6-5 and J usage is TRBJ1-2; D may be TRBD1 (5 bases). The sequencing sample was made of peripheral blood or thyroid tissue (not recorded which). The clonotype comes from an adult man with Graves' hyperthyroidism. CDR3 coding DNA: TGTGCCAGCAGAGGGACGGAAAGAGGGAAGGGCTACACCTTC. As protein: CASRGTERGKGYTF.